One T cell receptor (beta chain) is described in this entry. Its specificity is unknown. CD4+ T cells from unexposed donors were obtained before the COVID-19 pandemic (2011-2018). Isolation of CD4+ T cells took place after nine to ten days in culture. Testing used SARS-CoV-2 S/N and four cold-coronavirus spikes on unexposed-donor CD4+ T cells, cells permitting. Using immunoSEQ multiplex PCR, the repertoire was profiled, and TCRdb retains in-frame clones only, with some absent. The data contain 25,000 to 30,000 clones, just under 75% of them singletons. This sample is part of a study of CD4 T cells in relation to SARS-CoV-2 and coronaviruses. About the study: The HLA restriction of the shared crossreactive spike epitopes was mapped.

Losses at the gene ends were 5 bases for V and 6 bases for J; bases not matched to a gene: 11. This CDR3 is 15 amino acids long. From germline, CDR1 is KGHSH and CDR2 LQKENI. This receptor was identified in a human donor in good health. The sample was CD4+ T cells from PBMCs, cultured in vitro. This rearrangement joins TRBV18 to TRBJ1-2; 8 bases fit TRBD1. CDR3 protein: CASSRPGQVIDGYTF. In DNA form, the CDR3 reads TGTGCCAGCTCAAGGCCGGGACAGGTGATTGATGGCTACACCTTC.